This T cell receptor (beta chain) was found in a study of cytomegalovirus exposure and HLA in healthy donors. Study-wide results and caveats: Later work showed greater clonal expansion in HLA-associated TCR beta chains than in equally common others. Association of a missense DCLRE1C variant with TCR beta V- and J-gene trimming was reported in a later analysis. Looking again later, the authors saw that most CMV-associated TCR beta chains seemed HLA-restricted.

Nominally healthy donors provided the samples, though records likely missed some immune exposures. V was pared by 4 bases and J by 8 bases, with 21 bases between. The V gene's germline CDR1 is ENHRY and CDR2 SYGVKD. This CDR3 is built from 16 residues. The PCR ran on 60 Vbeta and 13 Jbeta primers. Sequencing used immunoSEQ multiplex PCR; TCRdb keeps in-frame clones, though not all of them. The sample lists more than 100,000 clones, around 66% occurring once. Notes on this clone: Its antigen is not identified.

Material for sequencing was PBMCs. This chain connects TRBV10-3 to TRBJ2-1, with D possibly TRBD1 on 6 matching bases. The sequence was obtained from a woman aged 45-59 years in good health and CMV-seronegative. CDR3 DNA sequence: TGTGCCATCAGTGTGTTGGGGGCGCGAGGACGGGATGAGCAGTTCTTC. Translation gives CAISVLGARGRDEQFF.